These 24 T cell receptor beta chains were sequenced from one sample in a study of cytomegalovirus exposure and HLA in healthy donors. Repertoires were generated with immunoSEQ multiplex PCR, while TCRdb's copy carries only in-frame clones and drops some. The sample comprises 40,000 to 55,000 clones, around 90% of which are singletons, and under 7.5% rests with the top ten. Sequencing input: PBMCs. These receptors were collected from a woman aged 30 to 39 in good health and CMV-seronegative.

Only a few counts were recorded for this clone. CDR3 nucleotides: TGTGCCACCGTTCCGGGACAGGGTATCCAAGCTAATGAAAAACTGTTTTTT. Its protein product is CATVPGQGIQANEKLFF. V is TRBV15 and J is TRBJ1-4; 9 bases are shared with TRBD1. After removal of 8 bases from V and 3 bases from J, the junction contained 13 bases not matched to a gene. Germline lookup yields CDR1 LNHNV and CDR2 YYDKDF (reference sequence). CDR3 length: 17 residues.

CDR3 sequence reads: CASSFEGRTEAFF. The CDR3 region has the DNA TGTGCCAGCAGCTTTGAGGGAAGAACTGAAGCTTTCTTT. The chain employs TRBV11-2 and TRBJ1-1, with D hard to call. The germline gives CDR1 SGHAT, CDR2 FQNNGV. The V end was cut by 3 bases, the J end by 5 bases, with 10 bases between. The CDR3 contains 13 residues.

The V gene is TRBV10-1, the J gene TRBJ2-2; 10 bases map to TRBD2. From germline, CDR1 is WNHNN and CDR2 SYGVQD (reference sequence). Trimming removed 5 bases from V and 1 base from J; junction bases left unmatched: 10. The CDR3 has 18 residues. The chain's CDR3 is CASSPIPSGSLNTGELFF. The CDR3 DNA reads as TGCGCCAGCAGTCCTATCCCTAGCGGGAGCTTGAACACCGGGGAGCTGTTTTTT.

This chain links TRBV29-1 with TRBJ1-1, with D possibly being TRBD1 (5 bases). The germline V gene has CDR1 SQVTM and CDR2 ANQGSEA. The CDR3 consists of 13 residues. With 6 bases removed from V and 2 bases from J, the gap between germline ends came to 13 bases. The CDR3 coding sequence is TGCAGCGTCCGACAGATACTTAACACTGAAGCTTTCTTT. Protein sequence: CSVRQILNTEAFF.

The chain couples TRBV5-8 to TRBJ1-2; perhaps TRBD1 as D (5 bases). V dropped 9 bases and J dropped 2 bases, with 20 bases sitting between them. Germline assignment: CDR1 SGHTS and CDR2 YDEGEE. CDR3 length: 15 residues. CDR3 bases: TGTGCCACCCACCTCCCTAGAAGGGGAAACTATGGCTACACCTTC. Amino acids: CATHLPRRGNYGYTF.

The V and J genes are TRBV27 and TRBJ2-7, with TRBD2 as a possible D gene (5 bases). CDR3 length equals 14 residues. The germline gives CDR1 MNHEY, CDR2 SMNVEV (reference sequence). V shed 3 bases and J shed 5 bases, with 14 bases lying between them. In DNA form, the CDR3 reads TGTGCCAGCAGTTTTAGTGGGAGTGCCAACGAGCAGTACTTC. Protein sequence: CASSFSGSANEQYF.

This clone was detected a few times. The rearrangement uses TRBV5-1 and TRBJ2-3; TRBD1 might be the D (6 bases). CDR1 is SGHRS and CDR2 is YFSETQ in the germline V gene. Trimming removed 4 bases at V and 1 base at J, with 13 bases between. The CDR3 length is 15 residues. This CDR3 is CASSPLRGGTDTQYF. CDR3 sequence (DNA): TGCGCCAGCAGCCCACTCAGGGGAGGCACAGATACGCAGTATTTT.

This clone was seen only a few times. This chain connects TRBV6-5 to TRBJ2-5, with TRBD2 matching over 8 bases. CDR3 length equals 14 residues. The germline V gene encodes CDR1 MNHEY and CDR2 SVGAGI. J lost 4 bases, V lost 10 bases, and 11 bases had no gene match. CDR3 DNA sequence: TGTGCCACCACGGAGGCGGGAGGCTCAGAGACCCAGTACTTC. As protein: CATTEAGGSETQYF.

This chain connects TRBV7-2 to TRBJ2-3; no firm D call. The CDR3 is 12 amino acids. Trimming left V 4 bases short and J 1 base short, with 3 bases between. Germline V CDR1 and CDR2: SGHTA, FQGNSA. This CDR3 is CASSSGTDTQYF. CDR3 in DNA: TGTGCCAGCAGCTCCGGCACAGATACGCAGTATTTT.

V gene TRBV28 combines with J gene TRBJ1-4; possible D gene TRBD1, 5 bases. The V gene lost 8 bases and the J gene lost 10 bases, with 17 bases spanning the gap. The CDR3 extends over 13 amino acids. CDR1 is MDHEN, CDR2 SYDVKM, per germline. CDR3 protein: CASQRQLMRKLFF. For the CDR3, the DNA is TGTGCCAGCCAACGACAGCTGATGAGAAAACTGTTTTTT.

V gene TRBV7-2 combines with J gene TRBJ2-7; D gene unclear. This CDR3 is built from 14 residues. Trimming removed 1 base from V and 0 bases from J, with 7 bases in between. Germline values: CDR1 SGHTA, CDR2 FQGNSA. The CDR3 loop is CASSLESDSYEQYF. In DNA form, the CDR3 reads TGTGCCAGCAGCTTAGAAAGCGACTCCTACGAGCAGTACTTC.

The chain has TRBV18 and TRBJ1-1; D not resolved. This CDR3 comprises 14 residues. In germline, CDR1 is KGHSH, CDR2 LQKENI. V lost 2 bases to trimming and J lost 6 bases, with 13 bases between them. CDR3 DNA sequence: TGTGCCAGCTCACCAGGCAAAGAGGGAGCTGAAGCTTTCTTT. It is translated as CASSPGKEGAEAFF.

A note on this clone: Its ends do not fully match the called genes, so a read error is possible. This chain connects TRBV11-3 to TRBJ2-5; TRBD2 aligns across 13 bases. The CDR3 spans 20 residues. CDR1 and CDR2 (germline): SGHNT, YENEEA. The CDR3 nucleotides read TGCGCCAGCAGCTCCGGCCGGACTAGCGGGAGCGGATGGTACCAAGAGACCCAGTACTTC. It translates to CASSSGRTSGSGWYQETQYF.

The chain uses TRBV28 and TRBJ1-2; the match to TRBD1 covers 9 bases. This CDR3 contains 13 residues. V dropped 6 bases and J dropped 8; count of bases not matched to a gene: 7. Germline CDR1 is MDHEN and CDR2 is SYDVKM. CDR3 nucleotides: TGTGCCAGCAGGACAACAGGGGGCCGGGGCTACACCTTC. Its translation: CASRTTGGRGYTF.

CDR3 nucleotide sequence: TGTGCCAGCAGTGTTGACAGGGGCATGAACACTGAAGCTTTCTTT. This sequence encodes CASSVDRGMNTEAFF. V and J are TRBV2 and TRBJ1-1, with 8 bases aligning to TRBD1. After removal of 4 bases from V and 0 bases from J, the junction contained 4 bases not matched to a gene. The germline CDR1 and CDR2 sequences are SNHLY and FYNNEI. This CDR3 comprises 15 residues.

The gene calls are TRBV7-2 and TRBJ1-1, with TRBD1 identical over 7 bases. J was trimmed by 4 bases and V by 3 bases; bases with no gene match: 8. The CDR3 is 15 residues long. Germline CDR1 and CDR2: SGHTA and FQGNSA. For the CDR3, the DNA is TGTGCCAGCAGCTTTCGACAGGGAGTAAGCACTGAAGCTTTCTTT. This codes for CASSFRQGVSTEAFF. Using reference TRBV7-2 and TRBJ1-1 for the parts outside the CDR3, the full variable domain is GAGVSQSPSNKVTEKGKDVELRCDPISGHTALYWYRQSLGQGLEFLIYFQGNSAPDKSGLPSDRFSAERTGGSVSTLTIQRTQQEDSAVYLCASSFRQGVSTEAFFGQGTRLTVV.

The J gene is TRBJ2-5, the V gene TRBV6-1, with D hard to call. The CDR3 extends over 14 amino acids. The germline V gene encodes CDR1 MNHNS and CDR2 SASEGT. V was trimmed by 5 bases and J by 0 bases, leaving 10 bases between them. CDR3 sequence (DNA): TGTGCCAGCAGTTCAACCCGGTACCAAGAGACCCAGTACTTC. Translation: CASSSTRYQETQYF.

V usage is TRBV28 and J usage is TRBJ1-5, with D hard to call. Germline CDR1 is MDHEN and CDR2 is SYDVKM. This CDR3 has 16 residues. Deletions cut 3 bases from V and 0 bases from J, with 12 bases between. The CDR3 sequence is CASSFQVLYSNQPQHF. The CDR3 bases are TGTGCCAGCAGTTTTCAGGTCCTGTATAGCAATCAGCCCCAGCATTTT.

This clone was observed a single time. V and J are TRBV27 and TRBJ2-1; 7 bases map to TRBD2. Unmatched junction bases numbered 3, after V lost 0 bases and J lost 10 bases. There are 13 residues in the CDR3. CDR1 MNHEY and CDR2 SMNVEV come from the germline V gene (reference sequence). CDR3 in DNA: TGTGCCAGCAGTTTATCCGCAGCGGGGGAGCAGTTCTTC. Amino acids: CASSLSAAGEQFF.

This clone was counted a single time. The CDR3 sequence: CASSPFGLAGDEQFF. Here the CDR3 DNA reads TGTGCCAGCAGTCCATTTGGACTAGCGGGAGATGAGCAGTTCTTC. This chain connects TRBV27 to TRBJ2-1, with 13 bases matching TRBD2. The CDR3 extends over 15 amino acids. Germline values: CDR1 MNHEY, CDR2 SMNVEV (reference sequence). J gave up 8 bases and V 5 bases, and 6 bases lay outside the gene matches.

To note about this clone: The same CDR3 arises from other DNA sequences in this sample as well. The gene calls are TRBV27 and TRBJ2-1, with D hard to call. V lost 5 bases, J lost 3 bases, and 2 bases lay in between. The CDR3 loop spans 11 amino acids. Germline V lookup: CDR1 MNHEY, CDR2 SMNVEV (reference sequence). CDR3 region: CASSLYNEQFF. The DNA of the CDR3 is TGTGCCAGCAGTCTCTACAATGAGCAGTTCTTC.

The chain has TRBV29-1 and TRBJ2-7, with TRBD2 identical over 9 bases. CDR1 and CDR2 from the germline V gene are SQVTM and ANQGSEA. CDR3 length: 14 amino acids. Losses at the gene ends were 4 bases for V and 7 bases for J; bases not matched to a gene: 11. CDR3 in amino acids: CSVGLAGRPGEQYF. The CDR3 DNA follows: TGCAGCGTTGGTCTAGCGGGAAGGCCGGGGGAGCAGTACTTC.

This sequence joins TRBV5-4 and TRBJ1-1, with D perhaps TRBD1 (6 bases). This CDR3 has 15 residues. Germline CDR1 SGHNT, CDR2 YYREEE (reference sequence). Trimming stripped 4 bases from V and 4 bases from J, with 17 bases between. The CDR3 coding sequence is TGTGCCAGCAGCCTATACAGGGAGCCGGGCACTGAAGCTTTCTTT. Amino acids: CASSLYREPGTEAFF.

The chain uses TRBV10-1 and TRBJ2-2; D unclear. Germline assignment: CDR1 WNHNN and CDR2 SYGVQD (reference sequence). V shed 3 bases and J shed 8 bases, with 13 bases lying between them. This CDR3 has 14 amino acids. CDR3 sequence: CASSEPDIPGELFF. As DNA, the CDR3 is TGCGCCAGCAGTGAACCTGACATCCCGGGGGAGCTGTTTTTT.